These 24 T cell receptor beta chains were all obtained from the same sample, sequenced in a study of blood T cells in healthy people across ages. It was with a sample-barcoded 5' primer and a J-beta primer mix that a second PCR of roughly 7 to 12 cycles was run. TCRdb re-called the 5' RACE reads through MiXCR, storing one row per CDR3 protein. The table includes under 1,000,000 distinct CDR3 sequences, roughly 34% detected once. The sequenced sample was blood. The source of these receptors is a man between 18 and 29 years old in good health.

The chain is built from TRBV14 and TRBJ1-5; 8 bases are shared with TRBD1. With 6 bases clipped from V and 0 bases from J, the junction kept 22 bases outside the gene matches. CDR1 SGHDN and CDR2 FVKESK come from the germline V gene. The CDR3 is made up of 21 amino acids. This chain's CDR3 is CASSQGDRRSQMLNSNQPQHF. In nucleotides, the CDR3 is TGTGCCAGCAGTCAGGGGGACAGGCGCTCCCAAATGCTTAATAGCAATCAGCCCCAGCATTTT.

J is TRBJ1-1 and V is TRBV12-3 or TRBV12-4; D not resolved. The CDR3 loop spans 12 amino acids. Trimming took off 0 bases at V and 6 bases at J, with 5 bases between the two ends. The CDR3 nucleotides are TGTGCCAGCAGTTTAGCCCCCGCTGAAGCTTTCTTT. This translates into CASSLAPAEAFF.

This clonotype was detected only a few times. The chain links TRBV20-1 to TRBJ2-1; 7 bases are a match to TRBD2. V dropped 0 bases and J dropped 1; count of bases not matched to a gene: 15. This CDR3 spans 19 amino acids. Germline assignment: CDR1 DFQATT and CDR2 SNEGSKA (reference sequence). CDR3 DNA sequence: TGCAGTGCTAGAGATGTAATCGCCGCGGGGGATGCATCCTACAATGAGCAGTTCTTC. It codes for CSARDVIAAGDASYNEQFF.

This rearrangement joins TRBV12-3 or TRBV12-4 to TRBJ2-1, with no clear D. Trimming removed 2 bases from V and 9 bases from J, with 17 bases in between. CDR3 length equals 15 residues. The CDR3 DNA reads as TGTGCCAGCAGTTTACAGAGGCCCTTCTGGAGTGAGCAGTTCTTC. Amino acid sequence: CASSLQRPFWSEQFF.

This clonotype was seen a single time. The chain is built from TRBV5-1 and TRBJ1-1; 7 bases fit TRBD1. Germline V gene sequence: CDR1 SGHRS, CDR2 YFSETQ. The CDR3 covers 13 residues. Trimming removed 5 bases from V and 3 bases from J; junction bases left unmatched: 4. This CDR3 is CASRRDSDTEAFF. The CDR3 coding sequence is TGCGCCAGCAGACGGGACAGTGACACTGAAGCTTTCTTT.

This clonotype was observed a handful of times. The chain combines TRBV9 with TRBJ1-4, with D uncertain. Germline CDR1 SGDLS, CDR2 YYNGEE. Trimming took 4 bases from V and 3 from J, leaving 13 bases between them. This CDR3 comprises 15 residues. The CDR3: CASSRGGGSNEKLFF. The CDR3 nucleotides are TGTGCCAGCAGCCGTGGAGGTGGATCTAATGAAAAACTGTTTTTT.

This clonotype was picked up a small number of times. The chain joins TRBV20-1 to TRBJ2-3; 9 nucleotides match TRBD1. CDR3 length: 14 amino acids. Germline assignment: CDR1 DFQATT and CDR2 SNEGSKA (reference sequence). The V and J ends lost 2 bases and 3 bases, in that order; junction bases with no gene match: 3. The CDR3 loop reads CSARSGTGTDTQYF. The CDR3, as DNA: TGCAGTGCTAGATCTGGGACAGGGACAGATACGCAGTATTTT.

Written as DNA, the CDR3 is TGTGCCAGCAGGACGGGACAAGACCTCTACACCTTC. Amino acids: CASRTGQDLYTF. The chain links TRBV6-2 or TRBV6-3 to TRBJ1-2; tentatively, D is TRBD1 (6 bases). Germline V CDR1 and CDR2: MNHEY, SVGEGT. The V end lost 6 bases, the J end lost 10 bases, and 15 bases lay between the germline ends. The CDR3 extends over 12 amino acids.

This clonotype came up many times. The chain recombines TRBV18 with TRBJ2-5; D remains unclear. Deletions cut 3 bases from V and 2 bases from J, with 16 bases between. Germline CDR1 KGHSH, CDR2 LQKENI. The CDR3 consists of 16 residues. CDR3 in DNA: TGTGCCAGCTCACCGCAGGCTCGGCTCTCGCAAGAGACCCAGTACTTC. Amino acid sequence: CASSPQARLSQETQYF. Filled out from reference TRBV18 and TRBJ2-5, the complete variable domain reads NAGVMQNPRHLVRRRGQEARLRCSPMKGHSHVYWYRQLPEEGLKFMVYLQKENIIDESGMPKERFSAEFPKEGPSILRIQQVVRGDSAAYFCASSPQARLSQETQYFGPGTRLLVL.

The chain combines TRBV7-9 with TRBJ1-2; 8 nucleotides align to TRBD1. Germline V gene lookup returns CDR1 SEHNR and CDR2 FQNEAQ (reference sequence). The CDR3 sequence is 15 residues long. V trimming: 5 bases; J trimming: 1 base; junction bases outside the gene matches: 6. CDR3 in amino acids: CASSRGTGVNYGYTF. The CDR3 region has the DNA TGTGCCAGCAGCCGAGGGACAGGAGTTAACTATGGCTACACCTTC.

This clonotype has only a few counts. The chain uses TRBV29-1 and TRBJ1-2; the D gene is possibly TRBD1 (5 bases). With 3 bases removed from V and 4 bases from J, the gap between germline ends came to 12 bases. Per the germline V gene, CDR1 is SQVTM and CDR2 is ANQGSEA. The CDR3 totals 13 residues. This CDR3 is CSVDGGSAYGYTF. For the CDR3, the DNA is TGCAGCGTTGACGGGGGATCGGCCTATGGCTACACCTTC.

This clonotype occurred a few times. The chain joins TRBV20-1 to TRBJ1-1; 9 bases agree with TRBD1. CDR3 length: 14 amino acids. Germline V gene data show CDR1 as DFQATT and CDR2 as SNEGSKA (reference sequence). V shed 5 bases and J 4 bases; nucleotides not matched to a gene: 8. In DNA, the CDR3 is TGCAGTGCTGACCACAGGGGGCCGGGCACTGAAGCTTTCTTT. This sequence encodes CSADHRGPGTEAFF.

The table lists this clonotype with a few counts. V usage is TRBV2 and J usage is TRBJ1-1; 7 nucleotides agree with TRBD1. V shed 7 bases and J 4 bases; nucleotides not matched to a gene: 12. The CDR3 is 15 residues long. CDR1 and CDR2 (germline): SNHLY, FYNNEI. CDR3 sequence reads: CASTGRRGQGTEAFF. The CDR3 DNA sequence: TGTGCCAGCACCGGGAGGAGGGGGCAAGGCACTGAAGCTTTCTTT.

Only a few counts were recorded for this clonotype. The J gene is TRBJ1-2, the V gene TRBV6-6; maybe TRBD1 (5 bases). V was cut by 3 bases and J by 4 bases, with 15 bases left in between. The CDR3 length is 15 residues. CDR1 and CDR2 from the germline V gene are MNHNY and SVGAGI (reference sequence). CDR3 nucleotides: TGTGCCAGCAGTTATAATTCTGAAGGGGCCTATGGCTACACCTTC. Amino acid sequence: CASSYNSEGAYGYTF.

This clonotype was counted at least ten times. The chain links TRBV25-1 to TRBJ2-7; 7 nucleotides agree with TRBD1. V was clipped by 4 bases and J by 3 bases; unmatched bases: 3. Germline V gives CDR1 MGHDK, CDR2 SYGVNS. This CDR3 contains 13 residues. CDR3 region: CASSGQGHYEQYF. The CDR3 DNA sequence: TGTGCCAGCAGTGGACAGGGACACTACGAGCAGTACTTC.

This rearrangement joins TRBV28 to TRBJ2-4; D not certain. V lost 4 bases to trimming and J lost 5 bases, with 6 bases between them. Germline CDR1 is MDHEN and CDR2 is SYDVKM. The CDR3 has 12 residues. The CDR3 coding sequence is TGTGCCAGCAGTTCCGGAGAAAACATTCAGTACTTC. This gives the protein CASSSGENIQYF.

This chain connects TRBV25-1 to TRBJ2-1, with no clear D. Judging by the DNA end, TRBJ2-7 fits better; the J call may be wrong. Germline-derived CDR1 and CDR2 are MGHDK and SYGVNS. This CDR3 spans 19 amino acids. This CDR3 reads CASSEYDPNASSSYNEQYF. DNA for the CDR3: TGTGCCAGCAGTGAATACGACCCAAACGCGAGTAGCTCCTACAATGAGCAGTACTTC.

This clonotype was observed a few times. J is TRBJ1-4 and V is TRBV11-2; no firm D call. Germline CDR1 reads SGHAT; CDR2 reads FQNNGV. V lost 4 bases, J lost 12 bases, and 15 bases lay in between. The CDR3 length is 13 residues. CDR3 loop: CASSSAVRAELFF. The CDR3 DNA sequence: TGTGCCAGCAGCTCCGCAGTGAGGGCAGAACTGTTTTTT.

This chain joins TRBV7-9 and TRBJ2-5; D is possibly TRBD2 (5 bases). The ends were cut back, 2 bases at V and 5 bases at J, with 15 bases in the middle. The CDR3 contains 15 residues. In germline, CDR1 is SEHNR, CDR2 FQNEAQ (reference sequence). CDR3 in DNA: TGTGCCAGCAGCTTACTGAGTGGCGGCGGGGAGACCCAGTACTTC. Encoded protein: CASSLLSGGGETQYF.

The chain links TRBV20-1 to TRBJ1-5, with D possibly being TRBD1 (5 bases). The CDR3 sequence is 15 residues long. Germline lookup yields CDR1 DFQATT and CDR2 SNEGSKA (reference sequence). Trimming removed 0 bases at V and 6 bases at J, with 15 bases between. CDR3 loop: CSAREGGSLFQPQHF. The CDR3 DNA follows: TGCAGTGCTAGAGAGGGGGGTTCCCTTTTTCAGCCCCAGCATTTT.

The chain is built from TRBV9 and TRBJ1-1; possibly TRBD1 for D (6 bases). Per germline, CDR1 SGDLS and CDR2 YYNGEE. This CDR3 has 15 amino acids. With 2 bases removed from V and 4 bases from J, the gap between germline ends came to 15 bases. CDR3 nucleotides: TGTGCCAGCAGCGTGGATGGGGGGCTGGGCACTGAAGCTTTCTTT. Encoded protein: CASSVDGGLGTEAFF.

The chain recombines TRBV6-6 with TRBJ1-4, with D possibly being TRBD1 (5 bases). Germline CDR1 reads MNHNY; CDR2 reads SVGAGI (reference sequence). V was pared by 6 bases and J by 8 bases, with 16 bases between. The CDR3 has 14 amino acids. CDR3 bases: TGTGCCAGCAGGGGGGGATTCGCCGGGGAAAAACTGTTTTTT. It encodes CASRGGFAGEKLFF.

This chain joins TRBV5-1 and TRBJ1-1, with 7 bases that match TRBD1. Per germline, CDR1 SGHRS and CDR2 YFSETQ. Trimming removed 0 bases from V and 2 bases from J; junction bases left unmatched: 10. CDR3 length: 17 amino acids. The CDR3 protein is CASSLARDRYYNTEAFF. The CDR3 nucleotides are TGCGCCAGCAGCTTGGCCAGGGACAGATATTATAACACTGAAGCTTTCTTT.

This chain connects TRBV6-2 or TRBV6-3 to TRBJ2-3, with TRBD2 matching over 9 bases. Unmatched junction bases numbered 9, after V lost 6 bases and J lost 8 bases. CDR3 size: 14 residues. Germline V lookup: CDR1 MNHEY, CDR2 SVGEGT. CDR3 region: CASSPPGLAGTQYF. The CDR3 DNA is TGTGCCAGCAGCCCACCGGGACTAGCAGGTACGCAGTATTTT.